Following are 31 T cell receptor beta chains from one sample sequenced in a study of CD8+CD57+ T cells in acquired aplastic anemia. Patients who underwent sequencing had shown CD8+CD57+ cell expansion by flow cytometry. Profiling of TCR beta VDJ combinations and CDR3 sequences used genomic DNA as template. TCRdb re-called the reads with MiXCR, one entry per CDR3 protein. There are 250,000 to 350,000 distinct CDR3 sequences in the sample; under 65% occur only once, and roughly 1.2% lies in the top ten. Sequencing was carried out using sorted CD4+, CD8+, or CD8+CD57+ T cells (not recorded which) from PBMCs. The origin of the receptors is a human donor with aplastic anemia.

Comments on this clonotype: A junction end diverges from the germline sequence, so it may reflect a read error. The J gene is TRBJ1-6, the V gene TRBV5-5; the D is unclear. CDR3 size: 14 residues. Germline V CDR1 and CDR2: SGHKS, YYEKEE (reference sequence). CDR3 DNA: TGCGCCAGCAGCCAAGCAACGGAATGGCCACCCCTCCACTTT. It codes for CASSQATEWPPLHF.

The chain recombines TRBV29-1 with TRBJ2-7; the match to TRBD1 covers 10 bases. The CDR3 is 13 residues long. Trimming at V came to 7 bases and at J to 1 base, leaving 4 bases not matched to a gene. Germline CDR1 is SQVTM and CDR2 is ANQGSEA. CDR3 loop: CSGQGQGSYEQYF. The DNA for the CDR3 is TGCAGCGGTCAGGGACAGGGGTCCTACGAGCAGTACTTC.

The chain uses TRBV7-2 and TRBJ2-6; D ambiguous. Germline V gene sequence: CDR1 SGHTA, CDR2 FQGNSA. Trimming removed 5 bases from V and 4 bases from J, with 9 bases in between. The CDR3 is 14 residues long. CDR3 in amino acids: CASSNRQGANVLTF. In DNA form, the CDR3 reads TGTGCCAGCAGCAACCGCCAGGGGGCCAACGTCCTGACTTTC. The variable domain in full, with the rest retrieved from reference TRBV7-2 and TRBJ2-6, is GAGVSQSPSNKVTEKGKDVELRCDPISGHTALYWYRQSLGQGLEFLIYFQGNSAPDKSGLPSDRFSAERTGGSVSTLTIQRTQQEDSAVYLCASSNRQGANVLTFGAGSRLTVL.

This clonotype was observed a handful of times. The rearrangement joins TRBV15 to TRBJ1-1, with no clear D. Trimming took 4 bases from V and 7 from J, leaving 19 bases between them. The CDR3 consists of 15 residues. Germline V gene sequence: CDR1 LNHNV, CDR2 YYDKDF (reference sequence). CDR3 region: CATSIEEGSRDEAFF. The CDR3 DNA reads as TGTGCCACCAGCATTGAAGAAGGGTCGAGGGATGAAGCTTTCTTT.

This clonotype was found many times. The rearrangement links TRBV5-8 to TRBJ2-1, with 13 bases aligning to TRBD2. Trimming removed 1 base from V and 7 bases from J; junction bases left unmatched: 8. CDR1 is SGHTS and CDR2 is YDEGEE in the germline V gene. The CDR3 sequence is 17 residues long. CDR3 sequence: CASSLIVGLAGENEQFF. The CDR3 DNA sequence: TGTGCCAGCAGCTTGATTGTCGGACTAGCGGGAGAGAATGAGCAGTTCTTC.

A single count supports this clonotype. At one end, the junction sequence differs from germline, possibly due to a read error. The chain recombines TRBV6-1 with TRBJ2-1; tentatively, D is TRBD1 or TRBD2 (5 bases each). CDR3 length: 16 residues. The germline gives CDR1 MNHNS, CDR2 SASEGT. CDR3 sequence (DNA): TGTGTCAGCGGCCGAATAGTTGGGGCAGGGTACAATGAGCAGTTCTTC. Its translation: CVSGRIVGAGYNEQFF.

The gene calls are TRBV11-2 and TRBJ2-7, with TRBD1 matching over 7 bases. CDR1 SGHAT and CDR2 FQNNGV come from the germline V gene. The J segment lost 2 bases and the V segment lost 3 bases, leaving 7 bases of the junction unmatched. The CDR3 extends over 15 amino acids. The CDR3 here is CASSLWDSKTYEQYF. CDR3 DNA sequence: TGTGCCAGCAGCTTGTGGGACAGTAAAACCTACGAGCAGTACTTC. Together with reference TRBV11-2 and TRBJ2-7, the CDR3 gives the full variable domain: EAGVAQSPRYKIIEKRQSVAFWCNPISGHATLYWYQQILGQGPKLLIQFQNNGVVDDSQLPKDRFSAERLKGVDSTLKIQPAKLEDSAVYLCASSLWDSKTYEQYFGPGTRLTVT.

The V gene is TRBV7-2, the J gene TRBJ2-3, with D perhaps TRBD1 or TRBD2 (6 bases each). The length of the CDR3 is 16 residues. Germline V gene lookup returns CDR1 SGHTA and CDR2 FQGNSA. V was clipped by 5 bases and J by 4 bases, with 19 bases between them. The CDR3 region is CASSLQGGRRSDTQYF. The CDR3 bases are TGTGCCAGCAGCCTACAGGGAGGTCGTAGATCAGATACGCAGTATTTT.

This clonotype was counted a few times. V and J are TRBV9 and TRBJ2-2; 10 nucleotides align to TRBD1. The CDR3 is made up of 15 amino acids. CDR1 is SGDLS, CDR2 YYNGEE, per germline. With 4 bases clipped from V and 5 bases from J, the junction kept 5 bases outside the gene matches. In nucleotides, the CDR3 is TGTGCCAGCAGCCGTGCGGGACAGGGGACCGGGGAGCTGTTTTTT. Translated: CASSRAGQGTGELFF. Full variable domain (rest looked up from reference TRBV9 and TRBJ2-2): DSGVTQTPKHLITATGQRVTLRCSPRSGDLSVYWYQQSLDQGLQFLIQYYNGEERAKGNILERFSAQQFPDLHSELNLSSLELGDSALYFCASSRAGQGTGELFFGEGSRLTVL.

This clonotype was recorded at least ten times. The CDR3 DNA reads as TGTGCCAGCAGCTCTGACAGGGTTAGAAACACCATATATTTT. Its translation is CASSSDRVRNTIYF. The genes are TRBV7-9 and TRBJ1-3; TRBD1 aligns across 7 bases. J lost 5 bases, V lost 4 bases, and 5 bases had no gene match. Germline lookup yields CDR1 SEHNR and CDR2 FQNEAQ (reference sequence). This CDR3 has 14 amino acids.

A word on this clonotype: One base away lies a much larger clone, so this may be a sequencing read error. The CDR3 DNA is TGTGCCAGCAAAGGGACAGGGGCAGATACGCAGTATTTT. It codes for CASKGTGADTQYF. This sequence joins TRBV2 and TRBJ2-3; 10 bases are a match to TRBD1. Germline-derived CDR1 and CDR2 are SNHLY and FYNNEI. The V gene end was trimmed by 7 bases and the J gene end by 4 bases; junction bases not matched to a gene: 2. The CDR3 length is 13 residues.

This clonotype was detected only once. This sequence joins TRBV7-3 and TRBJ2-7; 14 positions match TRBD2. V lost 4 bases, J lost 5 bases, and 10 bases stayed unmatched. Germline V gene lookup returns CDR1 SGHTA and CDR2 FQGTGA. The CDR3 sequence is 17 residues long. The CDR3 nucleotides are TGTGCCAGCAGCTCGAAGGCCGGGACTAGCGGGAGTAACGAGCAGTACTTC. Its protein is CASSSKAGTSGSNEQYF.

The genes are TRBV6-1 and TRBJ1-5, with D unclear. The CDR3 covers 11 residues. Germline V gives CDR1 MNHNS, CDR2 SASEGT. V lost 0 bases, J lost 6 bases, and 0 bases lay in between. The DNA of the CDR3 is TGTGCCAGCAGTGAAGCTCAGCCCCAGCATTTT. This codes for CASSEAQPQHF.

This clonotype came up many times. This chain's CDR3 is CASYGTGTTFYGYTF. CDR3 in DNA: TGTGCCAGCTACGGTACAGGCACCACTTTCTATGGCTACACCTTC. This sequence joins TRBV6-1 and TRBJ1-2, with D possibly being TRBD1 (5 bases). The germline gives CDR1 MNHNS, CDR2 SASEGT. The CDR3 sequence is 15 residues long. The ends were cut back, 8 bases at V and 4 bases at J, with 20 bases in the middle.

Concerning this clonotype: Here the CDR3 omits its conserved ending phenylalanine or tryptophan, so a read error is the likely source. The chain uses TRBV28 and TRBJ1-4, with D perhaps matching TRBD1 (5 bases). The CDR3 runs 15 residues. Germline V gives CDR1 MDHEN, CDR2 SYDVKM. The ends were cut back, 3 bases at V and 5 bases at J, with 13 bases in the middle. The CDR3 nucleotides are TGTGCCAGCAGTTTGGCAGGGACGGTCAATGAAAAACTGTTTTCT. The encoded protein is CASSLAGTVNEKLFS.

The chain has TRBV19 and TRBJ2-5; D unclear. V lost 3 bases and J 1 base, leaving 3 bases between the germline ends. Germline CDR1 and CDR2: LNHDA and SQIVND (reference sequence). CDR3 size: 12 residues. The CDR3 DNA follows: TGTGCCAGTAGTATCCGCCAAGAGACCCAGTACTTC. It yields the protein CASSIRQETQYF.

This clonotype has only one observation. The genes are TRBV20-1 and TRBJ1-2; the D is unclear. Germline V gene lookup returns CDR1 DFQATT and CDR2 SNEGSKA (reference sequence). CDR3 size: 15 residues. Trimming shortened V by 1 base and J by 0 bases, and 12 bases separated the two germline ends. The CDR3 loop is CSARVSGNSNYGYTF. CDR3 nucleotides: TGCAGTGCTAGAGTCAGTGGCAACTCTAACTATGGCTACACCTTC.

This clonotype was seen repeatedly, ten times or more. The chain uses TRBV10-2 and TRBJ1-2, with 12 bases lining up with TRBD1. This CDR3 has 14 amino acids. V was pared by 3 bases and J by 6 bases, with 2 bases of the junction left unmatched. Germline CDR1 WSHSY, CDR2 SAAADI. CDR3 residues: CASSEGTGGDGYTF. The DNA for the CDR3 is TGCGCCAGCAGTGAAGGGACAGGGGGCGATGGCTACACCTTC.

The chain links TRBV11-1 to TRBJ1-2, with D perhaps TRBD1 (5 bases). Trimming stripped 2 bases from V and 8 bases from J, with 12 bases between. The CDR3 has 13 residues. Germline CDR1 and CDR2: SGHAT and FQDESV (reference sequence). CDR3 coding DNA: TGTGCCAGCAGCTTATCGGTGACAGACGGCTACACCTTC. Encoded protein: CASSLSVTDGYTF.

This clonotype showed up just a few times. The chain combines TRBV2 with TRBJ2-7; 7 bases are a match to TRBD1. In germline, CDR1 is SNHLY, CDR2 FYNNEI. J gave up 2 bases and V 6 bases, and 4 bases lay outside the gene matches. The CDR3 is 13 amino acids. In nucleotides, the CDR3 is TGTGCCAGCAGGACAGGGTTAACCTACGAGCAGTACTTC. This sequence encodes CASRTGLTYEQYF.

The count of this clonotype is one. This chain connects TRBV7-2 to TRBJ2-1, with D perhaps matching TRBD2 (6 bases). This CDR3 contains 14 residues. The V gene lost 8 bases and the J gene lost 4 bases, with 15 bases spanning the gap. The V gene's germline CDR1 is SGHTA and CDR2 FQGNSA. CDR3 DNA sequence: TGTGCCAGCTCCAACGGGGGTTTGTACAATGAGCAGTTCTTC. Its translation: CASSNGGLYNEQFF.

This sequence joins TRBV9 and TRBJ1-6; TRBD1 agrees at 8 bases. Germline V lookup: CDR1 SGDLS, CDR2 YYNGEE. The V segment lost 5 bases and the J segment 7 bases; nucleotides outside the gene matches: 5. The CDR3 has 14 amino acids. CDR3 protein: CASRTGQANSPLHF. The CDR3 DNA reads TGTGCCAGCAGAACGGGACAGGCGAATTCACCCCTCCACTTT. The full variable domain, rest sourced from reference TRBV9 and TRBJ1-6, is DSGVTQTPKHLITATGQRVTLRCSPRSGDLSVYWYQQSLDQGLQFLIQYYNGEERAKGNILERFSAQQFPDLHSELNLSSLELGDSALYFCASRTGQANSPLHFGNGTRLTVT.

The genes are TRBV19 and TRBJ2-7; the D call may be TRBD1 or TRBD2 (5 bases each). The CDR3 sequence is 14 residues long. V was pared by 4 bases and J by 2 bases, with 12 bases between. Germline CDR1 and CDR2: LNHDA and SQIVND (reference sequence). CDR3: CASSKGMGAYEQYF. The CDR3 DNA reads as TGTGCCAGTAGTAAGGGTATGGGGGCCTACGAGCAGTACTTC.

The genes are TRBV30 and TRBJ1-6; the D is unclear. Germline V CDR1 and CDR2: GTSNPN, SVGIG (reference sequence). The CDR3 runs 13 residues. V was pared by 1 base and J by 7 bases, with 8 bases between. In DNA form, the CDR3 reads TGTGCCTGGAGTGGGGGATCGAATTCACCCCTCCACTTT. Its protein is CAWSGGSNSPLHF.

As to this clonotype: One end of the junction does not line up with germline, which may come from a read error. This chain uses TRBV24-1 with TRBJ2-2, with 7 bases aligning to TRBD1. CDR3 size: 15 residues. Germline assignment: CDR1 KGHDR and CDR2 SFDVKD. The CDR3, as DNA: TGTGCCATCAGTGATTCGGGACAGCACACCGGGGAGCTGTTTTTT. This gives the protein CAISDSGQHTGELFF.

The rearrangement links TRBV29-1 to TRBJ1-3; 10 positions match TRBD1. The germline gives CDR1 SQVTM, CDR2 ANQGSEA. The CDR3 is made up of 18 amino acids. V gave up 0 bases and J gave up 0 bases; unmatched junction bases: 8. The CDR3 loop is CSVEDPRDRGYSGNTIYF. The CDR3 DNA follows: TGCAGCGTTGAAGATCCCCGGGACAGGGGCTACTCTGGAAACACCATATATTTT.

CDR3 region: CSARANVGSGYF. The CDR3 DNA reads as TGCAGTGCTAGAGCTAACGTCGGTAGTGGATACTTC. The gene calls are TRBV20-1 and TRBJ2-4, with no clear D. V was clipped by 1 base and J by 16 bases, with 17 bases between them. This CDR3 contains 12 residues. Germline V CDR1 and CDR2: DFQATT, SNEGSKA (reference sequence).

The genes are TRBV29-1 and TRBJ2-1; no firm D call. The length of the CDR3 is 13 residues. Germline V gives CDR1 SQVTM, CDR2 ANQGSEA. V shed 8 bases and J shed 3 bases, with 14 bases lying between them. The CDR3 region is CSSERQFYNEQFF. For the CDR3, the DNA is TGCAGCAGTGAGCGCCAGTTCTACAATGAGCAGTTCTTC.

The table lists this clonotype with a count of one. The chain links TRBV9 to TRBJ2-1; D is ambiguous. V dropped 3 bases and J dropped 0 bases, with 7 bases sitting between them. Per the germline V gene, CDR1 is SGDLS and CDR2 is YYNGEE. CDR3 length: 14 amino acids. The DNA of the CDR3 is TGTGCCAGCAGCGGACCAAGCTCCTACAATGAGCAGTTCTTC. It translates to CASSGPSSYNEQFF.

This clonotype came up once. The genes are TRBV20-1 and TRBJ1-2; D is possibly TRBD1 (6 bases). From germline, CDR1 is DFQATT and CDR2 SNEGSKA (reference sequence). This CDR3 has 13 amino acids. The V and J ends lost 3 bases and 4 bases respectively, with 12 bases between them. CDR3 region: CSASEGGVYGYTF. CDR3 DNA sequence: TGCAGTGCTAGCGAGGGGGGGGTCTATGGCTACACCTTC.

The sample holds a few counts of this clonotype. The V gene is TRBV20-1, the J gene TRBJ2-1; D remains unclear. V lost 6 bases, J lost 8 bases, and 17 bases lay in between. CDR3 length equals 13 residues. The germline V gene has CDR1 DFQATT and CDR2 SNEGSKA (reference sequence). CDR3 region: CSAPLGDGDEQFF. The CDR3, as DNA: TGCAGTGCGCCGCTAGGTGATGGGGATGAGCAGTTCTTC.